The T cell receptor beta chain under discussion was sequenced for a study of early T cells in non-severe SARS-CoV-2 infection. Turning to the study itself: Chains were not paired, and sequencing was done on bulk RNA from unsorted whole blood.

The CDR3 consists of 13 residues. J lost 7 bases, V lost 5 bases, and 7 bases had no gene match. This clonotype was counted between two and nine times. Its antigen remains unidentified. Individual cDNA molecules each received unique molecular identifiers attached to them. TCRdb re-derived calls from the 5' RACE reads in MiXCR, one entry per CDR3 protein. This sample has about 39,000 distinct CDR3 sequences, with 4.5% to 7% found just once. Study-wide results and caveats: Matching against VDJdb likely underestimated virus-specific expansions, favoring anti-spike CD8.

This sequence originates from an adult who was a healthcare worker with PCR-confirmed SARS-CoV-2 infection or an uninfected control (not recorded which). V gene TRBV12-3 or TRBV12-4 combines with J gene TRBJ2-7; TRBD1 matches 8 bases. The source was whole blood, collected at baseline. CDR3 amino acids: CASSIQGAGEQYF. The CDR3 bases are TGTGCCAGCAGTATCCAGGGGGCTGGGGAGCAGTACTTC.